The text below deals with one T cell receptor beta chain. Its antigen remains unidentified. CDR3 length: 14 residues. CDR1 and CDR2 (germline): MNHNY, SVGAGI (reference sequence). Between the trimmed V and J ends, which lost 2 bases and 3 bases, there was a span of 10 bases. The sample is drawn from a study of shared clonotypes between healthy human individuals. Study-level findings and limits: Across subsets, estimated richness was generally greater for naive than for memory populations.

Assay: immunoSEQ multiplex PCR; the TCRdb copy retains only in-frame clones and omits some. Of about 600,000 clones in the sample, approximately 97% were seen once. This chain links TRBV6-6 with TRBJ1-1; TRBD1 is a possible D gene (6 bases). This receptor was identified in a woman in her thirties in good health. Sequencing was performed on naive CD4+ T cells sorted from blood. The subset denotes: CD45RA+ positively selected. DNA of the CDR3: TGTGCCAGCAGTTACCAGGCAGGGGACACTGAAGCTTTCTTT. Translation: CASSYQAGDTEAFF.